Described below is a single T cell receptor beta chain sequence and its context. Its antigen is unidentified. The sample belongs to a study of T cell responses to AZD1222 COVID-19 vaccine. Study-level background: Whether given at about 4 or about 12 weeks, second doses were pooled.

The CDR3 loop spans 13 amino acids. CDR1 LGHNA and CDR2 YSLEER come from the germline V gene. Trimming took 1 base from V and 8 from J, leaving 9 bases between them. Some clones are missing from TCRdb's copy, which holds only in-frame ones; the method was immunoSEQ multiplex PCR. The sample gives around 99,000 clones, more than 75% of which show up once; around 20% is in the top ten. The study's findings and limits: Mostly white British, mostly female donors; authors suggested clonal diversity may be underestimated. Reportedly, close to half of spike-specific TCRs are directed against unmutated variant regions.

The specimen comprised peripheral blood, sampled on day 0 of AZD1222 vaccination. The chain combines TRBV4-3 with TRBJ2-1; D is perhaps TRBD2 (5 bases). This receptor was obtained from an adult in good health. This CDR3 reads CASSQVIGDEQFF. The CDR3 DNA is TGCGCCAGCAGCCAAGTTATCGGGGATGAGCAGTTCTTC.